This TCR beta chain was sequenced in a study of blood T cells in healthy people across ages. All donors came from Russia, were Caucasian and healthy, and spanned ages roughly 6 to 100. General study findings and limits: With donor CMV status unknown, expanded clonotype changes were possibly confounded.

Alongside a J-beta primer mix, a sample-barcoded 5' primer served in a second PCR lasting about 7 to 11 cycles. A template-switch adaptor with 12 random nucleotides tagged each cDNA molecule. One entry per CDR3 protein, called by TCRdb with MiXCR from the 5' RACE reads. This table holds 950,000 to 1,200,000 distinct CDR3 sequences, around two fifths found once. The trim removed 3 bases at V and 7 bases at J, leaving 6 bases unmatched. This CDR3 comprises 14 residues. Germline V gene lookup returns CDR1 MGHRA and CDR2 YSYEKL. Turning to this clonotype: Its antigen remains unknown.

The chain is built from TRBV4-1 and TRBJ1-5, with 7 nucleotides matching TRBD1. The sequencing sample was made of blood. This TCR derives from a man in his late teens or twenties in good health. The CDR3 loop reads CASSQKTGKQPQHF. CDR3 nucleotides: TGCGCCAGCAGCCAGAAGACAGGGAAGCAGCCCCAGCATTTT.